This T cell receptor beta chain was identified during a study of blood T cell repertoires in COVID-19. Across the study: Material from acute and convalescent COVID-19 was sourced from the United States, Italy and Spain. T cells, B-cell-depleted T cells, or PBMCs supplied cDNA or gDNA.

Per the study methods: Estimation of nucleated cell counts was performed using reference gene primer amplification. Sequenced by immunoSEQ multiplex PCR; TCRdb stores in-frame clones only, minus some. V and J calls and clone size are given by that table; D and trimming were obtained from the DNA. The sample comprises 150,000 to 200,000 clones, 70% to 85% of which are singletons, and over 5% rests with the top ten. Sequenced input: peripheral blood. The TCR was taken from a woman in her twenties or thirties with acute or convalescent COVID-19.

The CDR3 loop reads CASIEDSTYNEQFF. The CDR3 region has the DNA TGTGCCAGCATTGAGGACAGCACTTACAATGAGCAGTTCTTC. The J gene is TRBJ2-1, the V gene TRBV28; possibly TRBD1 for D (6 bases). Deletions cut 7 bases from V and 4 bases from J, with 14 bases between. CDR1 MDHEN and CDR2 SYDVKM come from the germline V gene. The CDR3 has 14 amino acids.